Listed below are T cell receptor beta chains from one sample, sequenced in a study of T cells in Graves' hyperthyroidism and ophthalmopathy. TCRdb reprocessed the multiplex PCR reads via MiXCR and lists one record per CDR3 protein. The sample records 700,000 to 850,000 distinct CDR3 sequences, 30% to 40% being singletons. Material: blood. These receptors all come from a woman in her thirties or forties with Graves' hyperthyroidism. CDR3s include the opening cysteine and the closing phenylalanine or tryptophan. The order of the fields is V gene, J gene, clone size, CDR3 protein. A clone size is listed for some rows: how often the clone was seen (once, few, many), or a class if it is expanded.

TRBV12-3/TRBV12-4,TRBJ2-5,few,CASSLGASETQYF
TRBV7-8,TRBJ2-5,.,CASSQRQTQYF
TRBV10-3,TRBJ1-1,many,CAIKAELNTEAFF
TRBV5-4,TRBJ1-5,once,CASSPEGNRNQPQHF
TRBV4-1,TRBJ2-7,.,CASSQVVQYEQYF
TRBV5-6,TRBJ1-2,.,CASSFGQVAGYTF
TRBV19,TRBJ1-3,.,CASNWASGSTIYF
TRBV20-1,TRBJ1-2,many,CSAKQLDSSNYGYTF
TRBV19,TRBJ1-5,many,CASSPDRGIGQPQHF
TRBV7-3,TRBJ1-1,.,CASRYTRDTEAFF
TRBV6-4,TRBJ2-5,few,CASSDNVSEETQYF
TRBV25-1,TRBJ1-1,once,CASRDRGRVNTEAFF
TRBV15,TRBJ2-5,many,CATSRVTGQETQYF
TRBV5-6,TRBJ1-1,many,CASSPLMGGEAFF
TRBV5-6,TRBJ2-2,.,CASSLGVSTGELFF
TRBV28,TRBJ1-5,.,CASSLQGTLQPQHF
TRBV5-1,TRBJ1-1,many,CASSSSTGPAEAFF
TRBV4-3,TRBJ1-4,.,CASSQDHSGRSNEKLFF
TRBV7-2,TRBJ1-4,many,CASRDRNNEKLFF
TRBV11-2,TRBJ1-3,.,CASSLGGHTIYF
TRBV2,TRBJ1-5,many,CASSDQGNQPQHF
TRBV7-2,TRBJ2-4,.,CASSLAPLERIAKNIQYF
TRBV24-1,TRBJ1-1,.,CAGIRGTNTEAFF
TRBV10-3,TRBJ2-7,.,CASSYPELGQGYEQYF
TRBV7-9,TRBJ2-7,many,CASSLGVNYEQYF
TRBV6-5,TRBJ1-5,.,CASSPHQYSNQPQHF
TRBV21-1,TRBJ2-7,.,CASSTRDRENEQYF
TRBV19,TRBJ2-7,few,CASSILGTANYEQYF
TRBV12-3/TRBV12-4,TRBJ1-5,many,CASSPDTLSNQPQHF
TRBV14,TRBJ1-3,once,CARGTGIGNTIYF
TRBV10-3,TRBJ2-7,few,CATRTGLTYEQYF
TRBV6-6,TRBJ1-4,few,CASSYSSVGGEKLFF